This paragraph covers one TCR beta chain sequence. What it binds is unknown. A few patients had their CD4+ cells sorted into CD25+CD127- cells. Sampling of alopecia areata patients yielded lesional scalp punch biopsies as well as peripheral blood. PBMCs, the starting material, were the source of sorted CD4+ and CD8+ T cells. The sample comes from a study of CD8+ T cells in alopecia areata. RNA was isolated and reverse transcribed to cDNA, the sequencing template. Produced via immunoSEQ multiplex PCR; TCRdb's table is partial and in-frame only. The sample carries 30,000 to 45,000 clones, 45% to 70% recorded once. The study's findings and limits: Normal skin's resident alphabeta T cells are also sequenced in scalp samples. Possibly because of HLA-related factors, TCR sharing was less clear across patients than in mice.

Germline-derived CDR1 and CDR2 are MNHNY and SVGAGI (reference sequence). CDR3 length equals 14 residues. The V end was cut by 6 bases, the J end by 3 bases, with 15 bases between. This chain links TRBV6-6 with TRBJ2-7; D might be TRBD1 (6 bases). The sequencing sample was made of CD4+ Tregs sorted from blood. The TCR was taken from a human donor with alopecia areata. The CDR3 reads CASSGTGTFYEQYF. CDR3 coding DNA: TGTGCCAGCAGCGGTACAGGGACGTTCTACGAGCAGTACTTC.